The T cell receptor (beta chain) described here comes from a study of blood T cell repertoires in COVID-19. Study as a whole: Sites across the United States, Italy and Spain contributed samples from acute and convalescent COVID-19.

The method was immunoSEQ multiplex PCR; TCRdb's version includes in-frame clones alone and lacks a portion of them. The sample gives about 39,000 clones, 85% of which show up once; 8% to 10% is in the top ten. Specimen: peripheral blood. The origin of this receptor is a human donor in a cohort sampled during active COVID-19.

The CDR3 DNA reads as TGTGCCAGCAGCCCGCGACAGGGCCAGGGGGTGCAGTTCTTC. It is translated as CASSPRQGQGVQFF. The V gene is TRBV7-2, the J gene TRBJ2-1; 7 nucleotides align to TRBD1. The germline gives CDR1 SGHTA, CDR2 FQGNSA. J lost 12 bases, V lost 5 bases, and 13 bases had no gene match. The CDR3 consists of 14 residues.